This TCR beta chain was obtained from a study of cytomegalovirus exposure and HLA in healthy donors. Regarding the study as a whole: The authors judged a highly shared variant cluster likely a sequencing artifact. HLA alleles were associated with some 17,000 TCR beta sequences in a later analysis at 0.05 false discovery rate. The study found most TCR sequences rare, yet found some public TCRs in many donors.

The germline CDR1 and CDR2 sequences are SGHNT and YYREEE (reference sequence). Trimming took off 4 bases at V and 2 bases at J, with 15 bases between the two ends. The CDR3 sequence is 15 residues long. The study sampled nominally healthy donors, though unrecorded immune exposures were likely. Both 60 Vbeta primers and 13 Jbeta primers went into the PCR. The repertoire was sequenced with immunoSEQ multiplex PCR; TCRdb's copy has only in-frame clones and lacks some. The repertoire has 170,000 or so clones, roughly 78% of them found once; the top ten carry over 10%. In the case of this clone: What it binds is unknown.

Sequencing used PBMCs. This sequence originates from a woman aged 45-65 years in good health and CMV-seropositive. The J gene is TRBJ1-1, the V gene TRBV5-4, with D possibly being TRBD1 (6 bases). The CDR3 region has the DNA TGTGCCAGCAGCACACCCAACAGGGAAAACACTGAAGCTTTCTTT. Its translation is CASSTPNRENTEAFF.